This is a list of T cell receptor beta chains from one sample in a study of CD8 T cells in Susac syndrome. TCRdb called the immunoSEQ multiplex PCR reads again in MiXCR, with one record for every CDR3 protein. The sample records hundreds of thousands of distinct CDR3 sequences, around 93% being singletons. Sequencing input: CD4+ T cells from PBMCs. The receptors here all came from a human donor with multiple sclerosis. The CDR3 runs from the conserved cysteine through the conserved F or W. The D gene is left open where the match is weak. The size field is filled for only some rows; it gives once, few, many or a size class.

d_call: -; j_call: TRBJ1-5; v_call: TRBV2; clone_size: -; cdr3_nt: TGTGCCAGCAGCGGAGACCGGCAGGGGTATCAGCCCCAGCATTTT; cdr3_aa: CASSGDRQGYQPQHF
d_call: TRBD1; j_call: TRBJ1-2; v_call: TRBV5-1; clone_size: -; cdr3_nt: TGCGCCAGCAGCACGGGGACAGGAGCCCCCTATGGCTACACCTTC; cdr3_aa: CASSTGTGAPYGYTF
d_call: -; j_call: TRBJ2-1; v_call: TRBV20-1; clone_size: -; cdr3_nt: TGCAGTGGCTTAGGGACAGCCGGGACTAGCTCCTACAATGAGCAGTTCTTC; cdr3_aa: CSGLGTAGTSSYNEQFF
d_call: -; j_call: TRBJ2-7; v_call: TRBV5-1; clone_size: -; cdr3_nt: TGCGCCAGCAGCTTGGCCAAAGGGCAGAGCGAGCAGTACTTC; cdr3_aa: CASSLAKGQSEQYF
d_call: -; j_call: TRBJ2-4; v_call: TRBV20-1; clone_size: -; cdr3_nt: TGCAGTGCTTACGACAGGCTGAGAACCGCAATAGCCAAAAACATTCAGTACTTC; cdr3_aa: CSAYDRLRTAIAKNIQYF
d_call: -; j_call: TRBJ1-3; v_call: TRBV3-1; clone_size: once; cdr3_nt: TGTGCCAGCAGCCAAGTAGGCGGGGAAGACACCATATATTTT; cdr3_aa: CASSQVGGEDTIYF
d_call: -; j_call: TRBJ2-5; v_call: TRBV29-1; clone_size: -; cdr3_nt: TGCAGCGGCATAACAGTGAAAGAGACCCAGTACTTC; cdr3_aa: CSGITVKETQYF
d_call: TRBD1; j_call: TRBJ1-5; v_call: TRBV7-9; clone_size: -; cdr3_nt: TGTGCCAGCAGCTTAGGGTTTGACAGGGACTATAGCAATCAGCCCCAGCATTTT; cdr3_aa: CASSLGFDRDYSNQPQHF
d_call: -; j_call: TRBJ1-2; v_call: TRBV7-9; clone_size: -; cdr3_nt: TGTGCCAGCAGCCCCCGGACAGCCCCGGCGGATGGCTACACCTTC; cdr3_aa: CASSPRTAPADGYTF
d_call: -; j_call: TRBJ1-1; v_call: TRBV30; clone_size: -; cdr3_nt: TGTGCCTGGAGTGACGGGCCCCGGAACACTGAAGCTTTCTTT; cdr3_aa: CAWSDGPRNTEAFF
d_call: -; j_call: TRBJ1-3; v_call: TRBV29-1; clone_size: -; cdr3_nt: TGCAGCGTCTTGGGGGGGGAAACTGGAAACACCATATATTTT; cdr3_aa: CSVLGGETGNTIYF
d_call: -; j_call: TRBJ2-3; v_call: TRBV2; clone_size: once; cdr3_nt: TGTGCCAGCAGGAGGTCCGAAGATACGCAGTATTTT; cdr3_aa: CASRRSEDTQYF
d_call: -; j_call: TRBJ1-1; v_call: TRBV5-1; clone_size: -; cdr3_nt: TGCGCCAGCAGCTTGGGTGTCTTTAACACTGAAGCTTTCTTT; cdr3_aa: CASSLGVFNTEAFF
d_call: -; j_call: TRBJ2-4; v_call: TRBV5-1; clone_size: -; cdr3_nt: TGCGCCAGCAGCTTCTTATCGACAGGCGTCTTAGCCAAAAACATTCAGTACTTC; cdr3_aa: CASSFLSTGVLAKNIQYF
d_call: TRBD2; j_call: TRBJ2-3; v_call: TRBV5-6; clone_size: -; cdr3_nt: TGTGCCAGCAGCCTCTTGACTAGCGGGGGGGAAGATACGCAGTATTTT; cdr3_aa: CASSLLTSGGEDTQYF
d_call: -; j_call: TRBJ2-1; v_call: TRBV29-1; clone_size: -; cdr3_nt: TGCAGCGTTGAGCGCTTTGGTAATGAGCAGTTCTTC; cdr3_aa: CSVERFGNEQFF
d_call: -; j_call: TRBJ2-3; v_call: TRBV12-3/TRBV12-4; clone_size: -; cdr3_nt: TGTGCCAGCAGTTCGACTAAAACAGATACGCAGTATTTT; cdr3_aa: CASSSTKTDTQYF
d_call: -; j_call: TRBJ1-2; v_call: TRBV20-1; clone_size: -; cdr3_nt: TGCAGTGCTACCCGGATCCTTCGTAACTATGGCTACACCTTC; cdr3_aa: CSATRILRNYGYTF
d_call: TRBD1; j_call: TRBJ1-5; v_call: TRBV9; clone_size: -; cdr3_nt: TGTGCCAGCAGCCCCGCAGGGGGCGGTCAGCCCCAGCATTTT; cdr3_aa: CASSPAGGGQPQHF
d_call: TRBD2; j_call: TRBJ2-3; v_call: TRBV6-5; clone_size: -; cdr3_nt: TGTGCCAGCAGTTACTCGGGGCTAGCGGGTCGCACAGATACGCAGTATTTT; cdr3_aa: CASSYSGLAGRTDTQYF
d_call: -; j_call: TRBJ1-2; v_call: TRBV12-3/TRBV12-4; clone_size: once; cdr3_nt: TGTGCCAGCAGCTCCTACGCGGGGGGCTACACCTTC; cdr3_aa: CASSSYAGGYTF
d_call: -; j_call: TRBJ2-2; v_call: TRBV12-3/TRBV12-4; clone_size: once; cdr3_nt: TGTGCCAGCAGTTTAGACGGGGGCGGCTACACCGGGGAGCTGTTTTTT; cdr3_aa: CASSLDGGGYTGELFF
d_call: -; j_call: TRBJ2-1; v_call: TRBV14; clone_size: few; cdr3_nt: TGTGCCAGCAGCCAAGACATTGGGAGGCCAGGGGTGTGGAAGGGCTACAATGAGCAGTTCTTC; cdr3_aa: CASSQDIGRPGVWKGYNEQFF
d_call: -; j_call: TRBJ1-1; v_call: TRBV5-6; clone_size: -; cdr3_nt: TGTGCCAGCAGCCCATTTCGGAGCATGAACACTGAAGCTTTCTTT; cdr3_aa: CASSPFRSMNTEAFF
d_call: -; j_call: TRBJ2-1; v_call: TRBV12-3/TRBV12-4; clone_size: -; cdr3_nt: TGTGCCAGCAGTTTTAGGGCTAGTCCGCTTAATGAGCAGTTCTTC; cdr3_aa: CASSFRASPLNEQFF
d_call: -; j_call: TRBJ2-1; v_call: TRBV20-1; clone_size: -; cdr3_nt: TGCAGTGCCTATTCCTCGGACCCAATTAGGGAGCAGTTCTTC; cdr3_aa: CSAYSSDPIREQFF